One sample yielded the 3 T cell receptor beta chains listed below, sequenced in a study of shared T cell receptors in the human thymus (dated by TCRdb to about 2021). Library method: the immunoSEQ multiplex PCR assay. TCRdb stores this immuneACCESS table with in-frame sequences only. Part of the clones is absent; in the studies checked, under half of the shortfall reflects unresolved V genes, and no reason is known for the rest. A total of hundreds of thousands of clones appear in this sample, 87% of them only once. The ten largest clonotypes hold 0.009% to 0.0095% of the sample. These data are also associated with another study on human thymus T cells.

The sample consisted of thymocytes. The receptors here all came from a boy less than two years old with a congenital heart defect. Donor details come from another sample of the same person, matched by shared clones.

The chain uses TRBV6-1 and TRBJ2-2; perhaps TRBD1 as D (5 bases). V lost 2 bases and J 1 base, leaving 8 bases between the germline ends. Germline CDR1 and CDR2: MNHNS and SASEGT. The CDR3 runs to 15 residues. CDR3: CASSEKGWNTGELFF. The CDR3 coding sequence is TGTGCCAGCAGTGAAAAGGGGTGGAACACCGGGGAGCTGTTTTTT.

In this sample, this clone turned up once. The rearrangement joins TRBV7-6 to TRBJ2-7; perhaps TRBD1 as D (6 bases). The germline CDR1 and CDR2 sequences are SGHVS and FNYEAQ. V lost 2 bases to trimming and J lost 5 bases, with 19 bases between them. This CDR3 is built from 16 residues. CDR3 sequence (DNA): TGTGCCAGCAGCTTATATGGATGGGGGCTCACCCACGAGCAGTACTTC. Translation: CASSLYGWGLTHEQYF.

The genes are TRBV27 and TRBJ2-7; 9 bases agree with TRBD2. The CDR3 consists of 18 residues. Germline-derived CDR1 and CDR2 are MNHEY and SMNVEV (reference sequence). Trimming at V came to 5 bases and at J to 0 bases, leaving 14 bases not matched to a gene. The CDR3 nucleotides read TGTGCCAGCAGTAACCCCCCCGGCCCTAGCGGGACCTCCTACGAGCAGTACTTC. It specifies CASSNPPGPSGTSYEQYF.